The 12 T cell receptor beta chains below come from one sample, sequenced in a study of identifying expanded T cells in peripheral blood. Data came from immunoSEQ multiplex PCR; TCRdb stores just in-frame clones and leaves some out. The sample includes under 150,000 clones, roughly 82% of them seen just once. Input material: blood. The source is a person aged 18 to 75 in good health.

The gene calls are TRBV5-1 and TRBJ2-7, with D hard to call. The CDR3 covers 15 residues. Germline-derived CDR1 and CDR2 are SGHRS and YFSETQ. Trimming shortened V by 3 bases and J by 0 bases, and 13 bases separated the two germline ends. The CDR3 DNA is TGCGCCAGCAGCTCCAAGGACGGCATCTCCTACGAGCAGTACTTC. Translation: CASSSKDGISYEQYF.

This chain connects TRBV6-5 to TRBJ2-3; the match to TRBD2 covers 10 bases. Trimming cost V 6 bases and J 5 bases; bases outside gene matches: 8. CDR1 and CDR2 from the germline V gene are MNHEY and SVGAGI. The CDR3 has 15 amino acids. The CDR3 spells CASRVGAGGGDTQYF. CDR3 coding DNA: TGTGCCAGCAGGGTCGGAGCGGGGGGGGGAGATACGCAGTATTTT.

The V gene is TRBV7-9, the J gene TRBJ1-2, with D possibly TRBD1 on 6 matching bases. V was shortened by 1 base and J by 7 bases, with 16 bases between the two germline ends. Germline V gives CDR1 SEHNR, CDR2 FQNEAQ (reference sequence). CDR3 length equals 15 residues. The CDR3 bases are TGTGCCAGCAGCTTAGTTTTACAGGGAGTCCGTGGCTACACCTTC. It translates to CASSLVLQGVRGYTF.

The rearrangement uses TRBV19 and TRBJ1-2; TRBD1 might be the D (6 bases). The CDR3 is 13 amino acids. Between the trimmed V and J ends, which lost 6 bases and 5 bases, there was a span of 13 bases. Germline CDR1 LNHDA, CDR2 SQIVND (reference sequence). The CDR3 coding sequence is TGTGCCAGTAGAACTCCAACAGGGTATGGCTACACCTTC. This encodes CASRTPTGYGYTF.

V gene TRBV19 combines with J gene TRBJ2-6, with D possibly matching TRBD1 (5 bases). The germline V and J ends were trimmed by 3 bases and 3 bases, with 9 bases remaining between them. The CDR3 sequence is 15 residues long. Germline values: CDR1 LNHDA, CDR2 SQIVND (reference sequence). CDR3 nucleotides: TGTGCCAGTAGTATGGAGACAGTTGGGGCCAACGTCCTGACTTTC. It translates to CASSMETVGANVLTF.

This rearrangement joins TRBV6-5 to TRBJ1-2; 7 nucleotides match TRBD1. Germline trimming cut 5 bases from V and 2 bases from J; bases unmatched to any gene: 8. CDR1 is MNHEY and CDR2 is SVGAGI in the germline V gene. This CDR3 spans 15 amino acids. As DNA, the CDR3 is TGTGCCAGCAGTCTCCAGGGGGGATTGAACTATGGCTACACCTTC. Translating gives CASSLQGGLNYGYTF.

J is TRBJ1-4 and V is TRBV19; TRBD1 is a possible D gene (6 bases). This CDR3 region has 12 residues. V was shortened by 8 bases and J by 8 bases, with 12 bases between the two germline ends. CDR1 LNHDA and CDR2 SQIVND come from the germline V gene (reference sequence). The CDR3 region is CASRKDSEKLFF. In DNA form, the CDR3 reads TGTGCCAGTCGTAAGGACAGCGAAAAACTGTTTTTT.

The V and J genes are TRBV16 and TRBJ1-6; D unclear. Germline V lookup: CDR1 KGHSY, CDR2 FQNENV. V lost 5 bases to trimming and J lost 9 bases, with 14 bases between them. The CDR3 consists of 14 residues. Here the CDR3 DNA reads TGTGCCAGCAGCAAAGGCGGGTCCGGTTCACCCCTCCACTTT. Residues: CASSKGGSGSPLHF.

The V and J genes are TRBV9 and TRBJ2-3; 9 positions match TRBD2. CDR1 and CDR2 (germline): SGDLS, YYNGEE. The CDR3 is 16 amino acids. Losses at the gene ends were 4 bases for V and 6 bases for J; bases not matched to a gene: 12. The CDR3 loop reads CASSPELGTSMDTQYF. DNA for the CDR3: TGTGCCAGCAGCCCAGAATTAGGGACTAGCATGGATACGCAGTATTTT.

The rearrangement links TRBV19 to TRBJ1-5, with D hard to call. The CDR3 covers 17 residues. Germline-derived CDR1 and CDR2 are LNHDA and SQIVND (reference sequence). V was trimmed by 0 bases and J by 0 bases, leaving 12 bases between them. The CDR3 DNA sequence: TGTGCCAGTAGTATAGACTCCCCCGATTATAGCAATCAGCCCCAGCATTTT. Residues: CASSIDSPDYSNQPQHF.

This clone has ten or more counts. The junction departs from the called germline gene at one end, perhaps through a read error. This chain links TRBV30 with TRBJ1-2; D call uncertain. The CDR3 extends over 12 amino acids. CDR1 GTSNPN and CDR2 SVGIG come from the germline V gene (reference sequence). CDR3 sequence: CAWSVLSLGFAF. The CDR3 nucleotides read TGTGCCTGGAGTGTTTTGTCCTTGGGTTTCGCCTTC.

V and J are TRBV27 and TRBJ1-2; weak D call: TRBD1 (6 bases). V gave up 3 bases and J gave up 8 bases, with 16 bases separating them. The CDR3 extends over 14 amino acids. CDR1 is MNHEY, CDR2 SMNVEV, per germline (reference sequence). CDR3 nucleotides: TGTGCCAGCAGTTTTTCGGTCAGGGGTGGGGGCTACACCTTC. It codes for CASSFSVRGGGYTF.